This T cell receptor beta chain was identified in a study of T-cell reconstitution after alpha-beta-depleted transplantation in children. The CDR3 spans 14 residues. V lost 1 base and J lost 3, with 10 bases in between. Germline loops: CDR1 MDHEN, CDR2 SYDVKM. Researchers prepared the TCRbeta library using unique molecular identifiers, the study reports. Each CDR3 protein is one row after TCRdb ran MiXCR on the PCR reads. The sample yields some 600,000 distinct CDR3 sequences, 10% to 15% seen once. Whole-study results and caveats: The high TCRbeta diversity at day 60 in some patients came from surviving recipient T cells and thymic progenitors.

This clonotype occurred a few times. Its antigen is not identified. This receptor was identified in a male patient aged 10-17 years who had a stem cell transplant for acute myeloid leukemia, so the T cells may come from the graft donor. This chain joins TRBV28 and TRBJ2-7; a possible D gene is TRBD1 (5 bases). Here the sequenced sample was PBMCs, mostly from graft donor cells, taken 360 days after TCRalphabeta/CD19-depleted stem cell transplant. The CDR3 region is CASSLFGASYEQYF. The CDR3 DNA follows: TGTGCCAGCAGTTTATTTGGGGCGAGCTACGAGCAGTACTTC.